A single sample is the source of the 19 T cell receptor beta chains below, sequenced in a study of T cell changes during pregnancy in multiple sclerosis. Clones were read by immunoSEQ multiplex PCR, and TCRdb kept only the in-frame ones, dropping some. The sample consists of around 55,000 clones, just over 90% of them appearing once. Sample: CD8+ T cells from peripheral blood mononuclear cells, taken in the second trimester of pregnancy. The receptors stem from a female donor with multiple sclerosis, enrolled in a pregnancy study.

This clone was detected only once. The chain couples TRBV6-1 to TRBJ2-2; 8 positions agree with TRBD2. This CDR3 is 16 amino acids long. The V and J ends lost 1 base and 7 bases, in that order; junction bases with no gene match: 8. Germline loops: CDR1 MNHNS, CDR2 SASEGT. CDR3 nucleotides: TGTGCCAGCAGTGAAGATAACCGGGAGGGGTTCGGGGAGCTGTTTTTT. Its protein is CASSEDNREGFGELFF.

This chain uses TRBV7-8 with TRBJ1-2, with 10 nucleotides matching TRBD1. CDR1 is SGHVS and CDR2 is FQNEAQ in the germline V gene. This CDR3 contains 15 residues. With V trimmed by 5 bases and J by 4 bases, 7 bases remained unmatched. CDR3 region: CASSEGGQGTYGYTF. The CDR3 nucleotides read TGTGCCAGCAGCGAGGGGGGACAGGGGACCTATGGCTACACCTTC.

The V call is TRBV28, the J call TRBJ1-2; TRBD1 matches at 7 bases. The V gene end was trimmed by 5 bases and the J gene end by 5 bases; junction bases not matched to a gene: 11. CDR1 and CDR2 from the germline V gene are MDHEN and SYDVKM. The CDR3 has 15 amino acids. For the CDR3, the DNA is TGTGCCAGCAGTCCGCGGAAGGGGGCTACGTATGGCTACACCTTC. Amino acids: CASSPRKGATYGYTF.

This chain connects TRBV28 to TRBJ1-1, with 10 bases matching TRBD1. Germline-derived CDR1 and CDR2 are MDHEN and SYDVKM. With V trimmed by 1 base and J by 0 bases, 2 bases remained unmatched. The CDR3 length is 16 residues. The CDR3 nucleotides are TGTGCCAGCAGTTTATTGGACAGGGGGATGAACACTGAAGCTTTCTTT. Protein product: CASSLLDRGMNTEAFF.

The chain recombines TRBV7-9 with TRBJ1-2; 7 nucleotides align to TRBD1. The CDR3 is 16 amino acids. The germline V gene has CDR1 SEHNR and CDR2 FQNEAQ (reference sequence). The V and J ends lost 5 bases and 0 bases, in that order; junction bases with no gene match: 9. The DNA of the CDR3 is TGTGCCAGCAGCCCGGGACAGCCCCAAGCTAACTATGGCTACACCTTC. This translates into CASSPGQPQANYGYTF.

The CDR3 protein is CASSFRGDYEQYF. The CDR3 DNA follows: TGTGCCAGCAGCTTTCGGGGGGACTACGAGCAGTACTTC. The chain recombines TRBV7-9 with TRBJ2-7; 7 bases fit TRBD2. The CDR3 consists of 13 residues. Trimming cost V 3 bases and J 3 bases; bases outside gene matches: 2. CDR1 is SEHNR, CDR2 FQNEAQ, per germline (reference sequence).

The chain has TRBV6-1 and TRBJ2-7; 7 nucleotides match TRBD1. V lost 3 bases and J lost 4; bases outside the gene matches: 9. The CDR3 loop spans 15 amino acids. CDR1 is MNHNS and CDR2 is SASEGT in the germline V gene. The CDR3 spells CASSDLRGLPYEQYF. The CDR3 DNA follows: TGTGCCAGCAGTGACCTTAGGGGGCTCCCGTACGAGCAGTACTTC.

The chain couples TRBV5-6 to TRBJ2-3; 11 positions agree with TRBD2. Losses at the gene ends were 1 base for V and 4 bases for J; bases not matched to a gene: 11. This CDR3 region has 18 residues. Germline CDR1 reads SGHDT; CDR2 reads YYEEEE. CDR3 nucleotide sequence: TGTGCCAGCAGCTTGACTTTACTAGCGGGAGTGGGCGCAGATACGCAGTATTTT. Amino acid sequence: CASSLTLLAGVGADTQYF.

V and J are TRBV6-6 and TRBJ2-7; 9 bases agree with TRBD1. Looked up from germline, CDR1 is MNHNY and CDR2 is SVGAGI (reference sequence). This CDR3 has 14 residues. Trimming removed 5 bases from V and 2 bases from J; junction bases left unmatched: 4. The CDR3: CASSQGQGPYEQYF. The DNA of the CDR3 is TGTGCCAGCAGTCAGGGACAGGGCCCCTACGAGCAGTACTTC.

This rearrangement joins TRBV9 to TRBJ2-1; 9 positions agree with TRBD2. The CDR3 totals 15 residues. Unmatched junction bases numbered 7, after V lost 4 bases and J lost 5 bases. From germline, CDR1 is SGDLS and CDR2 YYNGEE. The CDR3 sequence is CASSHSGSGNNEQFF. In DNA, the CDR3 is TGTGCCAGCAGCCATAGCGGGAGTGGTAACAATGAGCAGTTCTTC.

The chain couples TRBV9 to TRBJ2-6; D might be TRBD2 (6 bases). V lost 0 bases to trimming and J lost 2 bases, with 9 bases between them. CDR3 length: 16 residues. Germline V gives CDR1 SGDLS, CDR2 YYNGEE. The CDR3 DNA is TGTGCCAGCAGCGTAGATCGGGAGACTGGGGCCAACGTCCTGACTTTC. It codes for CASSVDRETGANVLTF.

CDR3 region: CASTRGGATEAFF. The CDR3 nucleotides are TGTGCCAGCACTCGCGGGGGGGCCACTGAAGCTTTCTTT. The chain links TRBV5-8 to TRBJ1-1; possibly TRBD1 for D (6 bases). The CDR3 spans 13 residues. The germline V gene has CDR1 SGHTS and CDR2 YDEGEE. Trimming took 6 bases from V and 4 from J, leaving 13 bases between them.

The rearrangement links TRBV11-3 to TRBJ2-7; D may be TRBD1 (5 bases). The germline gives CDR1 SGHNT, CDR2 YENEEA. The length of the CDR3 is 12 residues. V was cut by 4 bases and J by 4 bases, with 8 bases left in between. The DNA for the CDR3 is TGTGCCAGCAGCTCGGACAATTACGAGCAGTACTTC. Amino acid sequence: CASSSDNYEQYF.

This clone appeared once. The chain joins TRBV6-5 to TRBJ2-1; 7 nucleotides line up with TRBD1. The CDR3 is 15 amino acids. With 3 bases clipped from V and 2 bases from J, the junction kept 4 bases outside the gene matches. Germline loops: CDR1 MNHEY, CDR2 SVGAGI. The CDR3 nucleotides are TGTGCCAGCAGTTATCAAGGGGGCCCCTACAATGAGCAGTTCTTC. Protein product: CASSYQGGPYNEQFF.

The CDR3 is CASSPSGGPTDTQYF. The CDR3 DNA sequence: TGTGCCAGCAGCCCCTCGGGAGGGCCTACAGATACGCAGTATTTT. V usage is TRBV7-8 and J usage is TRBJ2-3; 8 nucleotides align to TRBD2. Germline V CDR1 and CDR2: SGHVS, FQNEAQ. J gave up 3 bases and V 5 bases, and 7 bases lay outside the gene matches. The CDR3 contains 15 residues.

This clone came up a few times. The chain carries TRBV6-5 and TRBJ1-4; D possibly corresponds to TRBD1 (5 bases). Trimming pared 6 bases from V and 7 bases from J, leaving 15 bases between. From germline, CDR1 is MNHEY and CDR2 SVGAGI. The CDR3 extends over 14 amino acids. The CDR3 DNA sequence: TGTGCCAGCAGCCTCACGCAGGGAGGTGAAAAACTGTTTTTT. The encoded protein is CASSLTQGGEKLFF.

The J gene is TRBJ2-2, the V gene TRBV2, with 7 bases aligning to TRBD2. This CDR3 has 16 amino acids. Germline loops: CDR1 SNHLY, CDR2 FYNNEI. The ends lost 7 bases at V and 4 bases at J; junction bases unmatched: 12. The CDR3 reads CASNAQRDVPTGELFF. DNA of the CDR3: TGTGCCAGCAATGCCCAGCGGGACGTCCCCACCGGGGAGCTGTTTTTT.

The chain links TRBV7-9 to TRBJ1-1; D might be TRBD1 (5 bases). Germline V gene sequence: CDR1 SEHNR, CDR2 FQNEAQ (reference sequence). V was cut by 8 bases and J by 10 bases, with 17 bases left in between. This CDR3 has 12 amino acids. This chain's CDR3 is CASDLGGGGAFF. CDR3 coding DNA: TGTGCCAGCGACCTTGGGGGAGGTGGAGCTTTCTTT.

This chain uses TRBV5-6 with TRBJ1-2; weak D call: TRBD1 (5 bases). CDR3 length: 12 amino acids. V lost 7 bases to trimming and J lost 2 bases, with 9 bases between them. CDR1 is SGHDT and CDR2 is YYEEEE in the germline V gene. CDR3 sequence: CASLDSNYGYTF. Written as DNA, the CDR3 is TGTGCCAGCCTCGACAGCAACTATGGCTACACCTTC. Together with reference TRBV5-6 and TRBJ1-2, the CDR3 gives the full variable domain: DAGVTQSPTHLIKTRGQQVTLRCSPKSGHDTVSWYQQALGQGPQFIFQYYEEEERQRGNFPDRFSGHQFPNYSSELNVNALLLGDSALYLCASLDSNYGYTFGSGTRLTVV.